One and the same sample provided the 29 T cell receptor beta chains below, sequenced in a study of neoadjuvant anti-PD-1 for oral cavity cancer. Sequenced by immunoSEQ multiplex PCR; TCRdb stores in-frame clones only, minus some. The sample has fewer than 20,000 clones, over 65% seen once. The sequenced sample was PBMCs, obtained before nivolumab (anti-PD-1) treatment. The receptors were sampled from a person between 40 and 85 years old with oral cavity squamous cell carcinoma.

This clone came up a few times. The chain uses TRBV27 and TRBJ1-5; D ambiguous. The germline V and J ends were trimmed by 6 bases and 4 bases, with 4 bases remaining between them. The germline V gene encodes CDR1 MNHEY and CDR2 SMNVEV (reference sequence). The length of the CDR3 is 11 residues. For the CDR3, the DNA is TGTGCCAGCAGCCCGAATCAGCCCCAGCATTTT. Its translation: CASSPNQPQHF.

J is TRBJ2-5 and V is TRBV7-8; 9 positions match TRBD2. Per the germline V gene, CDR1 is SGHVS and CDR2 is FQNEAQ. This CDR3 spans 14 amino acids. Trimming at V came to 5 bases and at J to 4 bases, leaving 5 bases not matched to a gene. The CDR3 DNA follows: TGTGCCAGCAGCGCGCGGGAGGGATCAGAGACCCAGTACTTC. Translated: CASSAREGSETQYF.

V gene TRBV9 combines with J gene TRBJ2-5; D not resolved. Per the germline V gene, CDR1 is SGDLS and CDR2 is YYNGEE. The CDR3 spans 15 residues. Trimming removed 0 bases at V and 3 bases at J, with 12 bases between. CDR3 sequence: CASSVGAHEKETQYF. The CDR3 coding sequence is TGTGCCAGCAGCGTAGGCGCACACGAGAAAGAGACCCAGTACTTC.

This chain joins TRBV9 and TRBJ2-1; TRBD2 matches at 7 bases. V shed 4 bases and J 0 bases; nucleotides not matched to a gene: 7. The germline V gene encodes CDR1 SGDLS and CDR2 YYNGEE. The CDR3 has 16 amino acids. CDR3 DNA sequence: TGTGCCAGCAGCCCCGAAGCGGGGAACTCCTACAATGAGCAGTTCTTC. Protein product: CASSPEAGNSYNEQFF.

V is TRBV19 and J is TRBJ2-5; D not certain. Deletions cut 4 bases from V and 3 bases from J, with 6 bases between. The germline gives CDR1 LNHDA, CDR2 SQIVND (reference sequence). The CDR3 totals 12 residues. The CDR3 is CASSTQKETQYF. CDR3 in DNA: TGTGCCAGTAGTACACAAAAAGAGACCCAGTACTTC.

The V call is TRBV5-6, the J call TRBJ2-7, with D uncertain. With 0 bases removed from V and 2 bases from J, the gap between germline ends came to 9 bases. CDR1 is SGHDT, CDR2 YYEEEE, per germline. CDR3 size: 14 residues. The chain's CDR3 is CASSLGSGAYEQYF. The CDR3 nucleotides are TGTGCCAGCAGCTTGGGGTCTGGGGCCTACGAGCAGTACTTC.

This chain connects TRBV5-1 to TRBJ2-7; no firm D call. V dropped 4 bases and J dropped 3 bases, with 14 bases sitting between them. The CDR3 spans 14 residues. Looked up from germline, CDR1 is SGHRS and CDR2 is YFSETQ. CDR3 sequence (DNA): TGCGCCAGCAGCGTGGACCGGACCCTCTACGAGCAGTACTTC. Protein: CASSVDRTLYEQYF. The full variable domain, its missing parts supplied by reference TRBV5-1 and TRBJ2-7, is KAGVTQTPRYLIKTRGQQVTLSCSPISGHRSVSWYQQTPGQGLQFLFEYFSETQRNKGNFPGRFSGRQFSNSRSEMNVSTLELGDSALYLCASSVDRTLYEQYFGPGTRLTVT.

The V and J genes are TRBV4-1 and TRBJ2-7; 9 bases match TRBD1. V lost 3 bases, J lost 7 bases, and 13 bases stayed unmatched. Germline-derived CDR1 and CDR2 are MGHRA and YSYEKL. This CDR3 spans 16 amino acids. The CDR3 DNA reads TGCGCCAGCAGCCAGGGGGGACAGGGTCCCTCGTGGGAGCAGTACTTC. This sequence encodes CASSQGGQGPSWEQYF.

The chain employs TRBV25-1 and TRBJ2-1; 8 bases are shared with TRBD1. V shed 7 bases and J 8 bases; nucleotides not matched to a gene: 10. Germline V gene data show CDR1 as MGHDK and CDR2 as SYGVNS. This CDR3 is 14 amino acids long. The CDR3 is CASNRQGFGDEQFF. The DNA for the CDR3 is TGTGCCAGCAACCGACAGGGGTTTGGCGATGAGCAGTTCTTC. The complete variable domain, with remaining parts taken from reference TRBV25-1 and TRBJ2-1, reads EADIYQTPRYLVIGTGKKITLECSQTMGHDKMYWYQQDPGMELHLIHYSYGVNSTEKGDLSSESTVSRIRTEHFPLTLESARPSHTSQYLCASNRQGFGDEQFFGPGTRLTVL.

The chain links TRBV11-2 to TRBJ1-1; no firm D call. Germline lookup yields CDR1 SGHAT and CDR2 FQNNGV. Trimming cost V 5 bases and J 0 bases, with 4 bases left between them. The CDR3 totals 12 residues. CDR3 protein: CASSPMNTEAFF. CDR3 DNA sequence: TGTGCCAGCAGCCCAATGAACACTGAAGCTTTCTTT.

The J gene is TRBJ2-2, the V gene TRBV7-9; 13 bases match TRBD2. Per the germline V gene, CDR1 is SEHNR and CDR2 is FQNEAQ (reference sequence). The length of the CDR3 is 17 residues. Losses at the gene ends were 7 bases for V and 5 bases for J; bases not matched to a gene: 10. The chain's CDR3 is CASTLRLAGGGTGELFF. CDR3 bases: TGTGCCAGCACTCTCCGACTAGCGGGAGGAGGGACCGGGGAGCTGTTTTTT. The variable domain in full, with the rest retrieved from reference TRBV7-9 and TRBJ2-2, is DTGVSQNPRHKITKRGQNVTFRCDPISEHNRLYWYRQTLGQGPEFLTYFQNEAQLEKSRLLSDRFSAERPKGSFSTLEIQRTEQGDSAMYLCASTLRLAGGGTGELFFGEGSRLTVL.

V and J are TRBV7-3 and TRBJ1-3; the D gene is possibly TRBD1 (6 bases). Germline V lookup: CDR1 SGHTA, CDR2 FQGTGA. The V gene lost 6 bases and the J gene lost 3 bases, with 6 bases spanning the gap. The length of the CDR3 is 12 residues. This CDR3 reads CASRDSGNTIYF. For the CDR3, the DNA is TGTGCCAGCAGGGACAGTGGAAACACCATATATTTT. Variable domain in full (rest from reference TRBV7-3 and TRBJ1-3): GAGVSQTPSNKVTEKGKYVELRCDPISGHTALYWYRQSLGQGPEFLIYFQGTGAADDSGLPNDRFFAVRPEGSVSTLKIQRTERGDSAVYLCASRDSGNTIYFGEGSWLTVV.

The chain joins TRBV7-9 to TRBJ1-5; TRBD1 matches 7 bases. CDR1 SEHNR and CDR2 FQNEAQ come from the germline V gene (reference sequence). The V and J ends lost 5 bases and 2 bases, in that order; junction bases with no gene match: 3. The CDR3 sequence is 14 residues long. The CDR3 is CASSQGTGNQPQHF. The DNA for the CDR3 is TGTGCCAGCAGCCAAGGGACAGGCAATCAGCCCCAGCATTTT.

This clone was counted a few times. The V and J genes are TRBV10-3 and TRBJ1-2; tentatively, D is TRBD1 (5 bases). V was clipped by 3 bases and J by 4 bases, with 12 bases between them. CDR1 ENHRY and CDR2 SYGVKD come from the germline V gene. The length of the CDR3 is 14 residues. CDR3 loop: CAISESGGFYGYTF. The CDR3 DNA sequence: TGTGCCATCAGTGAATCGGGGGGATTCTATGGCTACACCTTC.

The chain couples TRBV5-1 to TRBJ1-5; D may be TRBD1 (5 bases). CDR3 length: 15 amino acids. Trimming cost V 0 bases and J 4 bases, with 11 bases left between them. From germline, CDR1 is SGHRS and CDR2 YFSETQ. This CDR3 reads CASSLVGAQNQPQHF. Written as DNA, the CDR3 is TGCGCCAGCAGCTTGGTAGGGGCCCAAAATCAGCCCCAGCATTTT.

In this sample, this clone turned up a few times. V is TRBV27 and J is TRBJ2-7; 9 bases match TRBD2. Germline V gives CDR1 MNHEY, CDR2 SMNVEV (reference sequence). The CDR3 runs to 15 residues. V lost 5 bases and J lost 0; bases outside the gene matches: 5. CDR3 residues: CASSLAGPTSYEQYF. CDR3 sequence (DNA): TGTGCCAGCAGTCTAGCGGGGCCGACCTCCTACGAGCAGTACTTC.

The J gene is TRBJ2-5, the V gene TRBV10-3; either TRBD1 or TRBD2 may supply D (5 bases each). Germline V gene data show CDR1 as ENHRY and CDR2 as SYGVKD. Trimming removed 5 bases at V and 4 bases at J, with 8 bases between. The CDR3 totals 12 residues. CDR3 sequence (DNA): TGTGCCATCAGTCCGGGACCAGAGACCCAGTACTTC. Translated, it gives CAISPGPETQYF.

The genes are TRBV5-1 and TRBJ2-5, with 7 bases matching TRBD1. Trimming at V came to 3 bases and at J to 5 bases, leaving 7 bases not matched to a gene. This CDR3 comprises 14 residues. Germline CDR1 is SGHRS and CDR2 is YFSETQ. CDR3 bases: TGCGCCAGCAGCTGGAAAGACAGGGACGAGACCCAGTACTTC. Amino acids: CASSWKDRDETQYF. Combining the CDR3 with reference TRBV5-1 and TRBJ2-5 gives the whole variable domain KAGVTQTPRYLIKTRGQQVTLSCSPISGHRSVSWYQQTPGQGLQFLFEYFSETQRNKGNFPGRFSGRQFSNSRSEMNVSTLELGDSALYLCASSWKDRDETQYFGPGTRLLVL.

CDR3 coding DNA: TGTGCCAGCAGTGCAATCGCTGGGGCCAACGTCCTGACTTTC. Residues: CASSAIAGANVLTF. This chain links TRBV25-1 with TRBJ2-6, with D hard to call. Trimming cost V 4 bases and J 2 bases, with 6 bases left between them. The CDR3 loop spans 14 amino acids. Looked up from germline, CDR1 is MGHDK and CDR2 is SYGVNS.

This clone was counted between two and nine times. The V call is TRBV19, the J call TRBJ1-1; D may be TRBD1 (5 bases). Trimming took 6 bases from V and 1 from J, leaving 9 bases between them. Germline CDR1 and CDR2: LNHDA and SQIVND (reference sequence). CDR3 length: 13 residues. CDR3 in amino acids: CASSQTENTEAFF. CDR3 DNA: TGTGCCAGTAGCCAGACAGAGAACACTGAAGCTTTCTTT.

The chain is built from TRBV6-5 and TRBJ1-2, with D possibly TRBD1 on 5 matching bases. CDR1 and CDR2 from the germline V gene are MNHEY and SVGAGI. V shed 7 bases and J shed 0 bases, with 6 bases lying between them. The length of the CDR3 is 12 residues. Here the CDR3 DNA reads TGTGCCAGCAAAGGGGCTAACTATGGCTACACCTTC. Protein: CASKGANYGYTF.

The CDR3 bases are TGTGCCAGCAGTGAGGTAAGTGGTAGAGCAAACACCGGGGAGCTGTTTTTT. This encodes CASSEVSGRANTGELFF. The gene calls are TRBV6-1 and TRBJ2-2; D unresolved. The CDR3 extends over 17 amino acids. The germline V gene encodes CDR1 MNHNS and CDR2 SASEGT. V was cut by 3 bases and J by 2 bases, with 16 bases left in between.

This chain connects TRBV4-1 to TRBJ2-7; 9 bases are shared with TRBD1. The J segment lost 1 base and the V segment lost 6 bases, leaving 13 bases of the junction unmatched. Per the germline V gene, CDR1 is MGHRA and CDR2 is YSYEKL. The CDR3 totals 17 residues. The CDR3 sequence: CASREYKEGTGSYEQYF. DNA of the CDR3: TGCGCCAGCAGAGAGTACAAGGAAGGGACAGGGTCCTACGAGCAGTACTTC.

This clone came up a few times. V gene TRBV11-1 combines with J gene TRBJ1-4, with a possible D match to TRBD1 (5 bases). The CDR3 is 16 amino acids. Trimming left V 5 bases short and J 3 bases short, with 16 bases between. The germline V gene has CDR1 SGHAT and CDR2 FQDESV (reference sequence). CDR3 bases: TGTGCCAGCAGCCGGGGCTACATGACGGCTAATGAAAAACTGTTTTTT. The encoded protein is CASSRGYMTANEKLFF.

The V gene is TRBV25-1, the J gene TRBJ1-5, with D unresolved. The length of the CDR3 is 14 residues. V lost 4 bases and J 7 bases, leaving 14 bases between the germline ends. The germline V gene has CDR1 MGHDK and CDR2 SYGVNS. CDR3: CASSGGGRSQPQHF. The CDR3 DNA reads as TGTGCCAGCAGTGGAGGAGGACGGAGCCAGCCCCAGCATTTT.

The chain has TRBV19 and TRBJ1-3; possible D gene TRBD1, 5 bases. Germline-derived CDR1 and CDR2 are LNHDA and SQIVND (reference sequence). The V gene lost 4 bases and the J gene lost 7 bases, with 11 bases spanning the gap. This CDR3 is built from 13 residues. Here the CDR3 reads CASSTTVWNTIYF. The CDR3 DNA reads as TGTGCCAGTAGTACGACAGTTTGGAACACCATATATTTT.

J is TRBJ1-5 and V is TRBV28; 7 bases are shared with TRBD1. With 5 bases clipped from V and 1 base from J, the junction kept 8 bases outside the gene matches. The CDR3 covers 16 residues. The germline CDR1 and CDR2 sequences are MDHEN and SYDVKM. This chain's CDR3 is CASSKQGWVSNQPQHF. For the CDR3, the DNA is TGTGCCAGCAGTAAACAGGGGTGGGTGAGCAATCAGCCCCAGCATTTT.

Worth noting for this clone: One end of the junction is discordant with germline, which a read error may explain. This rearrangement joins TRBV6-5 to TRBJ2-5, with 8 positions matching TRBD2. The CDR3 has 14 amino acids. Germline V gene sequence: CDR1 MNHEY, CDR2 SVGAGI. This chain's CDR3 is CASSTQRGQETPYF. In nucleotides, the CDR3 is TGTGCCAGCAGTACCCAGCGGGGGCAAGAGACCCCGTACTTC.

This chain connects TRBV20-1 to TRBJ2-1; D is unclear. This CDR3 spans 11 amino acids. Germline V gives CDR1 DFQATT, CDR2 SNEGSKA (reference sequence). V dropped 3 bases and J dropped 6 bases, with 6 bases sitting between them. CDR3 in amino acids: CSASSFNEQFF. The CDR3 DNA is TGCAGTGCTAGCTCGTTCAATGAGCAGTTCTTC.